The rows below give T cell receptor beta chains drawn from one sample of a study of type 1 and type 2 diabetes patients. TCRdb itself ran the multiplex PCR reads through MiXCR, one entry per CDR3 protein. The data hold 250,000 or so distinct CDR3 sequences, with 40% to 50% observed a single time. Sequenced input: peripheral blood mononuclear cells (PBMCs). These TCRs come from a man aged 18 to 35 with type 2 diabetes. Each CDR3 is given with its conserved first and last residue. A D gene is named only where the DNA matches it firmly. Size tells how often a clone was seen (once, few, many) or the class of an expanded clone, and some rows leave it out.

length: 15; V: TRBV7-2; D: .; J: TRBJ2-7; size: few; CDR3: CASSPQGGEDYEQYF; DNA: TGTGCCAGCAGCCCACAGGGTGGTGAAGACTACGAGCAGTACTTC
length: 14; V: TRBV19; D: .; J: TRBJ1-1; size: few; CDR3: CASSMERGNTEAFF; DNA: TGTGCCAGTAGTATGGAAAGGGGGAACACTGAAGCTTTCTTT
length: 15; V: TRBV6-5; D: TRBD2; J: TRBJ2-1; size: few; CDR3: CASSYSTSGSDEQFF; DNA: TGTGCCAGCAGTTACTCGACTAGCGGGAGCGATGAGCAGTTCTTC
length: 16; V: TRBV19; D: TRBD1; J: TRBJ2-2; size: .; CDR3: CASSISGTGFSGELFF; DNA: TGTGCCAGTAGTATATCCGGGACAGGGTTTTCCGGGGAGCTGTTTTTT
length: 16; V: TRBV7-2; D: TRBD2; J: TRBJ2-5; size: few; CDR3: CASGQSGGRGEETQYF; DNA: TGTGCCAGCGGCCAGAGCGGGGGACGGGGTGAAGAGACCCAGTACTTC
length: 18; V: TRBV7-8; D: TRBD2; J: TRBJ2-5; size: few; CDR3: CASSLARQLAGHRETQYF; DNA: TGTGCCAGCAGCTTAGCGCGGCAACTAGCGGGCCATCGGGAGACCCAGTACTTC
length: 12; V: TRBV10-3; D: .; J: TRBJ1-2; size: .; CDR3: CAISRQQYGYTF; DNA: TGTGCCATCAGTCGACAGCAATATGGCTACACCTTC
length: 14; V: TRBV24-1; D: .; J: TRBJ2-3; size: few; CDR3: CATSGRISTDTQYF; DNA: TGTGCCACCAGTGGCAGGATTAGCACAGATACGCAGTATTTT
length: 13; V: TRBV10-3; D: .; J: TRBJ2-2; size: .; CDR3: CASRVGVTGELFF; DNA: TGTGCCAGCAGAGTCGGGGTCACCGGGGAGCTGTTTTTT
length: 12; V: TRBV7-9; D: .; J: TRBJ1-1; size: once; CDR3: CASSSRVREAFF; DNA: TGTGCCAGCAGTTCTCGAGTCCGTGAAGCTTTCTTC
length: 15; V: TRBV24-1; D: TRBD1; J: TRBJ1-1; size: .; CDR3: CATSDGQGGHTEAFF; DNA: TGTGCCACCAGTGACGGACAGGGGGGACACACTGAAGCTTTCTTT
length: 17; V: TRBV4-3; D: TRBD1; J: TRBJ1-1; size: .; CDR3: CASSRGTEDPLNTEAFF; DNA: TGCGCCAGCAGCCGAGGGACAGAGGATCCTCTGAACACTGAAGCTTTCTTT
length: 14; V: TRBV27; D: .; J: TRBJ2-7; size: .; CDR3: CASSLMAGSYEQYF; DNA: TGTGCCAGCAGTTTAATGGCGGGGAGCTACGAGCAGTACTTC
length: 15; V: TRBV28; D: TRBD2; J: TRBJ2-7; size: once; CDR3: CASSTETSGSYEQYF; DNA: TGTGCCAGCAGTACAGAGACTAGCGGATCCTACGAGCAGTACTTC
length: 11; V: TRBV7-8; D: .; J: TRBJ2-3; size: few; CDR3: CASSLAGHPYF; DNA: TGTGCCAGCAGCTTAGCAGGACACCCCTACTTT
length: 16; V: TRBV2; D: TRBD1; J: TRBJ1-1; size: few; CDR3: CASLRQGRSRNTEAFF; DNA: TGTGCCAGCCTAAGACAGGGTAGAAGTCGGAACACTGAAGCTTTCTTT
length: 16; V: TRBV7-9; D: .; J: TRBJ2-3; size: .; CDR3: CASSRGPAGFTDTQYF; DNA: TGTGCCAGCAGCAGAGGTCCCGCGGGATTCACAGATACGCAGTATTTT
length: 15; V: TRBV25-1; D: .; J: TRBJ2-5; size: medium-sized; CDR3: CASSEGASGFETQYF; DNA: TGTGCCAGCAGTGAGGGAGCCTCAGGTTTCGAGACCCAGTACTTC
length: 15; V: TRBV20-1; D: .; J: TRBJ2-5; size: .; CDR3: CSARQHQGIRETQYF; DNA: TGCAGTGCTAGGCAACATCAGGGGATCCGAGAGACCCAGTACTTC
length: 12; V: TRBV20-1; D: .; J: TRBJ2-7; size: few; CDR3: CSAPRTAYEQYF; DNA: TGCAGTGCTCCCCGGACAGCCTACGAGCAGTACTTC
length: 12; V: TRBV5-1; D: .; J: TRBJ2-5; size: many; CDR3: CASSLVGETQYF; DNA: TGCGCCAGCAGCTTGGTAGGGGAGACCCAGTACTTC
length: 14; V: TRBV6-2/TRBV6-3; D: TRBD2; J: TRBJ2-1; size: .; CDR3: CASSPAGGRPEQFF; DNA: TGTGCCAGCAGTCCAGCGGGGGGGCGACCAGAGCAGTTCTTC
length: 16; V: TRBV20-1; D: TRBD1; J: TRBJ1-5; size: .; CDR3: CSASFEGGRGNQPQHF; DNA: TGCAGTGCTAGTTTCGAAGGGGGCCGTGGCAATCAGCCCCAGCATTTT
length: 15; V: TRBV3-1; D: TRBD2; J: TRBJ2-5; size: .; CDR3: CASSQAASGRETQYF; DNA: TGTGCCAGCAGCCAAGCGGCTAGCGGGAGAGAGACCCAGTACTTC
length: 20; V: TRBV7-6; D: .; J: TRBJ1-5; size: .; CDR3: CASSLKVGGSAGYSNRPQHF; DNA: TGTGCCAGCAGTTTAAAAGTAGGAGGGTCCGCGGGGTATAGCAATCGGCCCCAGCATTTT
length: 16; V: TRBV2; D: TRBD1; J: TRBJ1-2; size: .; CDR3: CASRLFTGGALYGYTF; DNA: TGTGCCAGCCGGCTATTTACAGGGGGCGCTCTGTATGGCTACACCTTC
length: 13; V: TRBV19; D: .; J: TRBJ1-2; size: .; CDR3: CASSMGSPYGYTF; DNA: TGTGCCAGTAGTATGGGCAGTCCGTATGGCTACACCTTC
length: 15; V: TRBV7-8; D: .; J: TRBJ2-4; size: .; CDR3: CASSLNMFTKNIQYF; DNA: TGTGCCAGCAGCTTGAACATGTTCACCAAAAACATTCAGTACTTC
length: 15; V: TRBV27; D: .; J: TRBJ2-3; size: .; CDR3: CASSLSAENTDTQYF; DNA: TGTGCCAGCAGTTTATCGGCTGAGAACACAGATACGCAGTATTTT
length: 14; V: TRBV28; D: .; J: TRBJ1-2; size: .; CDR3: CASSFVGGNYGYTF; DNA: TGTGCCAGCAGTTTCGTGGGAGGAAACTATGGCTACACCTTC
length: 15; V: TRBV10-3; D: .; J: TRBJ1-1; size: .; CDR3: CAISESGVRNTEAFF; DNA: TGTGCCATCAGTGAGTCGGGTGTTCGAAACACTGAAGCTTTCTTT
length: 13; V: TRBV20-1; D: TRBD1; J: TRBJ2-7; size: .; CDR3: CSAPTGVTYEQYF; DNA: TGCAGTGCCCCGACAGGGGTCACCTACGAGCAGTACTTC
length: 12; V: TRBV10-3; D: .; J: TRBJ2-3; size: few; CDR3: CAISEGTDTQYF; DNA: TGTGCCATCAGTGAGGGGACAGATACGCAGTATTTT
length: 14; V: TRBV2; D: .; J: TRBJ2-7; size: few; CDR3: CASTWGGVTYEQYF; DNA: TGTGCCAGCACATGGGGCGGGGTCACGTACGAGCAGTACTTC
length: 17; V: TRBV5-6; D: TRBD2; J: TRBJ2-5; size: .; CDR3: CASSLWIAGGFQETQYF; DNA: TGTGCCAGCAGCTTGTGGATAGCGGGGGGATTCCAAGAGACCCAGTACTTC
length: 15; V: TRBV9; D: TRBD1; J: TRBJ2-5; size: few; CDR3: CASSLDRGRHETQYF; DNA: TGTGCCAGCAGCCTAGACAGGGGGCGTCACGAGACCCAGTACTTC
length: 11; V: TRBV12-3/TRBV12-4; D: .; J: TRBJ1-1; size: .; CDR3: CASSYGMRAFF; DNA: TGTGCCAGCAGTTACGGGATGCGAGCTTTCTTT
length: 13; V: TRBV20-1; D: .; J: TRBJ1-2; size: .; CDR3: CSASYSQNYGYTF; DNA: TGCAGTGCTAGTTACAGTCAAAACTATGGCTACACCTTC
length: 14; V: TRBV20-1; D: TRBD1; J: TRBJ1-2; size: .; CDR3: CSARVVNRGAGYTF; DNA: TGCAGTGCTAGAGTGGTCAACAGGGGAGCTGGCTACACCTTC
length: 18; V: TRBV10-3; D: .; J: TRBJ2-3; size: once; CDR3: CAISYSKDWRSSTDTQYF; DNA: TGTGCCATCAGTTACTCGAAGGACTGGCGGTCTAGCACAGATACGCAGTATTTT
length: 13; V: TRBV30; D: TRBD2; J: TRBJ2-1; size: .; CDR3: CASFSGGYNEQFF; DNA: TGTGCCTCGTTCTCGGGGGGGTACAATGAGCAGTTCTTC
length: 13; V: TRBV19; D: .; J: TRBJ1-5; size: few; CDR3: CASSHRYLQPQHF; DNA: TGTGCCAGTAGTCACAGGTATCTCCAGCCCCAGCATTTT
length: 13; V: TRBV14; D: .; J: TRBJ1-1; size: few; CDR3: CASSQDWTREAFF; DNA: TGTGCCAGCAGCCAAGATTGGACGCGTGAAGCTTTCTTT
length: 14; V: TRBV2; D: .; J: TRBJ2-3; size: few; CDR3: CASSAGSGTDTQYF; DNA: TGTGCCAGCAGTGCAGGGAGTGGCACAGATACGCAGTATTTT
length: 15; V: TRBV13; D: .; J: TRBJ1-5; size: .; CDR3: CASSLRASATQPQHF; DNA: TGTGCCAGCAGCTTAAGAGCCAGCGCAACTCAGCCCCAGCATTTT
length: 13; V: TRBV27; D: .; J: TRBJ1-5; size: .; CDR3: CASSFGENQPQHF; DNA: TGTGCCAGCAGCTTTGGGGAAAATCAGCCCCAGCATTTT
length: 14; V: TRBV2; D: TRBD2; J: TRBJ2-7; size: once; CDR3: CASGIGTSSREQYF; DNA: TGTGCCAGCGGGATTGGGACTAGCTCCCGCGAGCAGTACTTC
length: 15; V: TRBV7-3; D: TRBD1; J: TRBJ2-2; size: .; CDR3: CASSLQGAVTGELFF; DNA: TGTGCCAGCAGCTTGCAGGGGGCGGTCACCGGGGAGCTGTTTTTT
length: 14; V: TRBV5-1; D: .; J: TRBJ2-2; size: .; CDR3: CASNWTPVAGELFF; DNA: TGCGCCAGCAACTGGACCCCAGTGGCCGGGGAGCTGTTTTTT
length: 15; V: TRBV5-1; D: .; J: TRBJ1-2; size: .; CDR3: CASSLVRDSPHGYTF; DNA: TGCGCCAGCAGCTTGGTTCGAGACAGCCCCCATGGCTACACCTTC
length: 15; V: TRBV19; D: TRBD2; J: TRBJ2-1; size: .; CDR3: CASSIGLADYNEQFF; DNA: TGTGCCAGTAGTATAGGGCTAGCGGACTACAATGAGCAGTTCTTC
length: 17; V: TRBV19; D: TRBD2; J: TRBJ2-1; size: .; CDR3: CASRPRSDSGSIYEQFF; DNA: TGTGCCAGTAGACCCCGATCGGATAGCGGGAGCATATATGAGCAGTTCTTC
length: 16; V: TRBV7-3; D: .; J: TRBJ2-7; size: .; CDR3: CASSLRGGGSRNEQYF; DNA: TGTGCCAGCAGCTTACGTGGGGGCGGGAGTCGGAACGAGCAGTACTTC